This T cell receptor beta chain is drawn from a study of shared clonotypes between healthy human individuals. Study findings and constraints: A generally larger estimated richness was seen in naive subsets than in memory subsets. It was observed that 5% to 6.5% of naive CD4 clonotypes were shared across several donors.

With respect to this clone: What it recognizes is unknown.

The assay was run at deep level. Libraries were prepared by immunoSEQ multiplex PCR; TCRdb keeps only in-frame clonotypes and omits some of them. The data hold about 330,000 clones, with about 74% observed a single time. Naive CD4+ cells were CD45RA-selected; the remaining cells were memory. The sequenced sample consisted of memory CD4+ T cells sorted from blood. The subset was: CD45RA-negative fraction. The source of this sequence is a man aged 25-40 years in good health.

The CDR3 spells CASSPLAGDYNEQFF. The CDR3 DNA follows: TGTGCCAGCAGCCCCCTAGCGGGAGACTACAATGAGCAGTTCTTC. V and J are TRBV9 and TRBJ2-1; 10 nucleotides align to TRBD2. The germline V gene has CDR1 SGDLS and CDR2 YYNGEE. With V trimmed by 4 bases and J by 3 bases, 4 bases remained unmatched. The CDR3 covers 15 residues.